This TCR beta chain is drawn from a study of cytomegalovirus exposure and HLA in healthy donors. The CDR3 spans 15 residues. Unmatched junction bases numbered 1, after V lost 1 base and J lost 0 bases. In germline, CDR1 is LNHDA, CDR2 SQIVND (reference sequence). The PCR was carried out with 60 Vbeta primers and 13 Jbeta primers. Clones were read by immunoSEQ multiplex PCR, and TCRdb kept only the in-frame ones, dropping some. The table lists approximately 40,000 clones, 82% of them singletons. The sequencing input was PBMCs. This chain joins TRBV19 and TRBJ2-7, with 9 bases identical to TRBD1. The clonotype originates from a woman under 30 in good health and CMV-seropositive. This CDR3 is CASSIGTGVSYEQYF. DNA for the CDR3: TGTGCCAGTAGTATAGGGACAGGGGTCTCCTACGAGCAGTACTTC.